This T cell receptor beta chain derives from a study of neurological immune-mediated disorders. CDR3 length: 19 residues. The V and J ends lost 2 bases and 1 base, in that order; junction bases with no gene match: 16. Germline CDR1 reads MNHEY; CDR2 reads SMNVEV (reference sequence). The table lists this clonotype with many counts. TCRdb recomputed calls from the 5' RACE reads with MiXCR, one row per CDR3 protein. The data contain about 3,900 distinct CDR3 sequences, about 33% of them singletons. This chain links TRBV27 with TRBJ2-7; TRBD1 aligns across 8 bases. The source of this sequence is a man over 45 with HTLV-1-associated myelopathy (HAM/TSP). The sample was CD8+ T cells from blood. The CDR3 is CASSLKSGTGLWTSYEQYF. The CDR3, as DNA: TGTGCCAGCAGTTTAAAGTCCGGGACAGGTCTATGGACGTCCTACGAGCAGTACTTC.